Following are 26 T cell receptor beta chains from one sample sequenced in a study of blood T cell repertoires in COVID-19. The method was immunoSEQ multiplex PCR; TCRdb's version includes in-frame clones alone and lacks a portion of them. The table shows approximately 270,000 clones, with roughly 88% occurring only once. The sample comprised peripheral blood. The source of these receptors is an elderly man with acute or convalescent COVID-19.

The chain joins TRBV7-9 to TRBJ2-3, with TRBD2 matching 9 bases. Germline values: CDR1 SEHNR, CDR2 FQNEAQ (reference sequence). The CDR3 contains 19 residues. V lost 5 bases, J lost 0 bases, and 15 bases stayed unmatched. CDR3 sequence: CASSQPGLAGPSSTDTQYF. In nucleotides, the CDR3 is TGTGCCAGCAGCCAGCCAGGGCTAGCGGGACCCTCTAGCACAGATACGCAGTATTTT.

The gene calls are TRBV7-2 and TRBJ2-7; D gene ambiguous. Germline-derived CDR1 and CDR2 are SGHTA and FQGNSA. Trimming removed 1 base at V and 4 bases at J, with 14 bases between. The CDR3 sequence is 15 residues long. The DNA of the CDR3 is TGTGCCAGCAGCTTAGGGATAGCTAGGCCTTACGAGCAGTACTTC. Translation gives CASSLGIARPYEQYF.

This chain uses TRBV12-3 or TRBV12-4 with TRBJ2-7, with D possibly matching TRBD2 (5 bases). The V and J ends lost 8 bases and 5 bases respectively, with 13 bases between them. There are 12 residues in the CDR3. The CDR3 loop is CASSRSRDEQYF. In DNA, the CDR3 is TGTGCCAGCTCCCGTTCGAGGGACGAGCAGTACTTC.

The chain recombines TRBV19 with TRBJ2-7; TRBD1 matches at 9 bases. Germline assignment: CDR1 LNHDA and CDR2 SQIVND (reference sequence). The CDR3 length is 13 residues. Trimming removed 5 bases from V and 6 bases from J; junction bases left unmatched: 5. CDR3 in DNA: TGTGCCAGTAGTGCCGGACAGGGGAGCGAGCAGTACTTC. Its protein product is CASSAGQGSEQYF.

V usage is TRBV14 and J usage is TRBJ2-1; 7 nucleotides match TRBD2. This CDR3 spans 16 amino acids. CDR1 and CDR2 from the germline V gene are SGHDN and FVKESK. J was trimmed by 4 bases and V by 1 base; bases with no gene match: 7. The CDR3 loop reads CASSQVGGSRYNEQFF. CDR3 nucleotide sequence: TGTGCCAGCAGCCAAGTGGGAGGGAGCCGGTACAATGAGCAGTTCTTC.

The V gene is TRBV4-3, the J gene TRBJ2-1, with TRBD2 as a possible D gene (5 bases). From germline, CDR1 is LGHNA and CDR2 YSLEER. Trimming cost V 4 bases and J 6 bases, with 10 bases left between them. This CDR3 has 13 amino acids. The CDR3, as DNA: TGCGCCAGCAGCCTTACGCGGGTCAATGAGCAGTTCTTC. Its translation is CASSLTRVNEQFF.

The chain carries TRBV25-1 and TRBJ2-7, with 10 positions matching TRBD2. CDR3 length: 14 amino acids. Per the germline V gene, CDR1 is MGHDK and CDR2 is SYGVNS. V trimming: 4 bases; J trimming: 0 bases; junction bases outside the gene matches: 0. DNA of the CDR3: TGTGCCAGCAGTGGGACTAGCGGCTCCTACGAGCAGTACTTC. Protein product: CASSGTSGSYEQYF.

V is TRBV6-5 and J is TRBJ2-1, with 10 bases lining up with TRBD2. Germline assignment: CDR1 MNHEY and CDR2 SVGAGI. The CDR3 sequence is 14 residues long. Trimming took 6 bases from V and 7 from J; bases not matched to a gene: 6. The chain's CDR3 is CASRGAGGSNEQFF. In nucleotides, the CDR3 is TGTGCCAGCAGGGGAGCGGGGGGGTCTAATGAGCAGTTCTTC.

The V gene is TRBV7-6, the J gene TRBJ2-2, with TRBD1 matching over 8 bases. The V gene's germline CDR1 is SGHVS and CDR2 FNYEAQ. This CDR3 has 14 residues. The V segment lost 3 bases and the J segment 3 bases; nucleotides outside the gene matches: 0. CDR3 region: CASSLTGDTGELFF. CDR3 coding DNA: TGTGCCAGCAGCTTGACAGGGGACACCGGGGAGCTGTTTTTT.

The chain uses TRBV9 and TRBJ2-1; 9 positions agree with TRBD1. Germline V gene lookup returns CDR1 SGDLS and CDR2 YYNGEE. The CDR3 spans 15 residues. J was trimmed by 8 bases and V by 5 bases; bases with no gene match: 11. The CDR3 loop is CASSRLGTGTDEQFF. CDR3 nucleotide sequence: TGTGCCAGCAGTCGTTTGGGGACAGGGACCGATGAGCAGTTCTTC.

This chain links TRBV18 with TRBJ1-1; D not certain. Trimming removed 4 bases from V and 2 bases from J, with 17 bases in between. Germline CDR1 is KGHSH and CDR2 is LQKENI. The CDR3 spans 16 residues. CDR3 in amino acids: CASSQRTGKLNTEAFF. CDR3 nucleotide sequence: TGTGCCAGCTCACAGCGTACGGGGAAATTAAACACTGAAGCTTTCTTT.

V usage is TRBV27 and J usage is TRBJ1-5; D is unclear. The V gene lost 5 bases and the J gene lost 4 bases, with 9 bases spanning the gap. The CDR3 is 13 amino acids. Germline CDR1 MNHEY, CDR2 SMNVEV (reference sequence). For the CDR3, the DNA is TGTGCCAGCAGTGCACTCCGGAATCAGCCCCAGCATTTT. Its translation is CASSALRNQPQHF.

The chain couples TRBV11-2 to TRBJ2-1; possible D gene TRBD2, 6 bases. The CDR3 is 17 residues long. The V gene's germline CDR1 is SGHAT and CDR2 FQNNGV. V gave up 4 bases and J gave up 0 bases, with 16 bases separating them. CDR3 nucleotides: TGTGCCAGCAGCTCACTAGGTAGCGGAAACTCCTACAATGAGCAGTTCTTC. This translates into CASSSLGSGNSYNEQFF.

This chain connects TRBV24-1 to TRBJ2-7; D might be TRBD2 (6 bases). CDR3 length: 19 amino acids. From germline, CDR1 is KGHDR and CDR2 SFDVKD. Trimming shortened V by 3 bases and J by 1 base, and 24 bases separated the two germline ends. The CDR3: CATSDPPGVADLFSYEQYF. For the CDR3, the DNA is TGTGCCACCAGTGATCCCCCCGGGGTAGCGGATCTGTTTTCCTACGAGCAGTACTTC.

V and J are TRBV6-4 and TRBJ1-1, with D possibly matching TRBD1 (6 bases). Germline V lookup: CDR1 MRHNA, CDR2 SNTAGT. CDR3 size: 14 residues. Trimming shortened V by 6 bases and J by 0 bases, and 11 bases separated the two germline ends. This CDR3 reads CASRRGTLNTEAFF. CDR3 sequence (DNA): TGTGCCAGCAGGAGAGGGACATTGAACACTGAAGCTTTCTTT.

The CDR3 loop is CASTPRPGQGASGNTIYF. The CDR3 DNA is TGTGCCAGTACCCCTCGACCGGGACAGGGGGCGTCAGGAAACACCATATATTTT. The rearrangement links TRBV19 to TRBJ1-3, with 12 nucleotides matching TRBD1. Unmatched junction bases numbered 14, after V lost 7 bases and J lost 4 bases. Germline V lookup: CDR1 LNHDA, CDR2 SQIVND (reference sequence). The CDR3 is made up of 18 amino acids.

The gene calls are TRBV6-5 and TRBJ1-1; weak D call: TRBD1 (6 bases). V was cut by 7 bases and J by 0 bases, with 9 bases left in between. The CDR3 has 13 residues. Germline CDR1 MNHEY, CDR2 SVGAGI. This CDR3 is CASKGGMNTEAFF. The DNA for the CDR3 is TGTGCCAGCAAGGGGGGGATGAACACTGAAGCTTTCTTT.

The chain carries TRBV10-3 and TRBJ1-1; D call uncertain. Germline V lookup: CDR1 ENHRY, CDR2 SYGVKD. The CDR3 contains 13 residues. V dropped 4 bases and J dropped 3 bases, with 9 bases sitting between them. The CDR3 sequence is CAISVVRDTEAFF. The CDR3 nucleotides are TGTGCCATCAGTGTAGTCCGGGACACTGAAGCTTTCTTT.

The CDR3 nucleotides are TGTGCCAGCAGTTACTCGGGGGGGTACCCCTACGAGCAGTACTTC. This codes for CASSYSGGYPYEQYF. The chain has TRBV6-5 and TRBJ2-7; 7 bases match TRBD2. The length of the CDR3 is 15 residues. Germline V gene data show CDR1 as MNHEY and CDR2 as SVGAGI. The V and J ends lost 0 bases and 2 bases, in that order; junction bases with no gene match: 4.

The CDR3 nucleotides are TGTGCCAGCTCGGCGGATTACGATCAGCCCCAGCATTTT. Translating it yields CASSADYDQPQHF. V and J are TRBV18 and TRBJ1-5; D not certain. Germline CDR1 is KGHSH and CDR2 is LQKENI. Trimming shortened V by 6 bases and J by 5 bases, and 11 bases separated the two germline ends. The CDR3 runs 13 residues.

The rearrangement links TRBV18 to TRBJ1-4; 9 nucleotides agree with TRBD1. CDR1 and CDR2 from the germline V gene are KGHSH and LQKENI. The V gene end was trimmed by 5 bases and the J gene end by 4 bases; junction bases not matched to a gene: 14. This CDR3 is built from 18 residues. CDR3 coding DNA: TGTGCCAGCTCAGATCAACCCGGGACAGGGAGCAATAATGAAAAACTGTTTTTT. Protein: CASSDQPGTGSNNEKLFF.

The V and J genes are TRBV7-9 and TRBJ1-5; TRBD1 matches 7 bases. The V gene end was trimmed by 5 bases and the J gene end by 6 bases; junction bases not matched to a gene: 7. The CDR3 has 14 residues. Germline assignment: CDR1 SEHNR and CDR2 FQNEAQ (reference sequence). The CDR3 nucleotides read TGTGCCAGCAGCCGGGAAGGGGGCCCTCAGCCCCAGCATTTT. This translates into CASSREGGPQPQHF. Using reference TRBV7-9 and TRBJ1-5 for the parts outside the CDR3, the full variable domain is DTGVSQNPRHKITKRGQNVTFRCDPISEHNRLYWYRQTLGQGPEFLTYFQNEAQLEKSRLLSDRFSAERPKGSFSTLEIQRTEQGDSAMYLCASSREGGPQPQHFGDGTRLSIL.

V is TRBV9 and J is TRBJ2-7, with 10 bases aligning to TRBD2. The CDR3 consists of 15 residues. V gave up 0 bases and J gave up 6 bases; unmatched junction bases: 6. Germline V gene sequence: CDR1 SGDLS, CDR2 YYNGEE. The CDR3 loop is CASSVVLAGVSEQYF. The CDR3 bases are TGTGCCAGCAGCGTAGTTCTAGCGGGAGTATCCGAGCAGTACTTC.

The chain combines TRBV5-8 with TRBJ1-5; perhaps TRBD1 as D (5 bases). CDR1 is SGHTS and CDR2 is YDEGEE in the germline V gene. The V gene lost 3 bases and the J gene lost 0 bases, with 16 bases spanning the gap. The CDR3 runs 17 residues. CDR3 protein: CASSSRERGISNQPQHF. CDR3 coding DNA: TGTGCCAGCAGCTCGCGGGAACGGGGCATTAGCAATCAGCCCCAGCATTTT.

V gene TRBV28 combines with J gene TRBJ1-2; 9 positions match TRBD1. V was pared by 6 bases and J by 4 bases, with 6 bases of the junction left unmatched. Per germline, CDR1 MDHEN and CDR2 SYDVKM. The CDR3 spans 14 residues. The DNA for the CDR3 is TGTGCCAGCAGACTTACAGGGGGCGGCTATGGCTACACCTTC. Translated: CASRLTGGGYGYTF.

This sequence joins TRBV19 and TRBJ2-3, with 8 bases identical to TRBD1. CDR3 length: 14 amino acids. In germline, CDR1 is LNHDA, CDR2 SQIVND (reference sequence). With 6 bases clipped from V and 1 base from J, the junction kept 3 bases outside the gene matches. In DNA form, the CDR3 reads TGTGCCAGTAGACTACAGGGGGGCACAGATACGCAGTATTTT. Protein: CASRLQGGTDTQYF.